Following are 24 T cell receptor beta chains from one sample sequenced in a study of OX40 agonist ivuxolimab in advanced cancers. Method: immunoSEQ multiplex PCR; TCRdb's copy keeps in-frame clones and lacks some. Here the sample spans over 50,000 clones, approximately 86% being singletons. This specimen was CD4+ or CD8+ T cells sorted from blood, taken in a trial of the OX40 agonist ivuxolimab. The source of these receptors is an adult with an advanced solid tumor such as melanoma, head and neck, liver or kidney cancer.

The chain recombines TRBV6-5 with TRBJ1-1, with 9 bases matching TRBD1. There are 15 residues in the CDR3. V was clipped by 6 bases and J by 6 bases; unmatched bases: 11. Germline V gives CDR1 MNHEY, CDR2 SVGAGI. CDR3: CASSLEDRGAAEAFF. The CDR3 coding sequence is TGTGCCAGCAGCCTTGAGGACAGGGGAGCGGCTGAAGCTTTCTTT.

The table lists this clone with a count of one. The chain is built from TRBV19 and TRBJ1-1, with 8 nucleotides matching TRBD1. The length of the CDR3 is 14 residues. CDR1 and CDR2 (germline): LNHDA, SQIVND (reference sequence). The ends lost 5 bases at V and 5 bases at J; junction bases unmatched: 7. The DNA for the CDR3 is TGTGCCAGTAGTCGGAGACAGGGGTGGACTGAAGCTTTCTTT. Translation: CASSRRQGWTEAFF.

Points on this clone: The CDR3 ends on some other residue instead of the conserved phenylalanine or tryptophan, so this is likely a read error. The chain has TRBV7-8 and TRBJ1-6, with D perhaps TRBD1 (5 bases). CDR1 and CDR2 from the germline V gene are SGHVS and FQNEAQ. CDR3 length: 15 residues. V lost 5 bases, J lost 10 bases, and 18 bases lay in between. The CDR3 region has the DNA TGTGCCAGCAGCCTGGACACAGGCAATCGGTCACCCCTCCACCTT. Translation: CASSLDTGNRSPLHL.

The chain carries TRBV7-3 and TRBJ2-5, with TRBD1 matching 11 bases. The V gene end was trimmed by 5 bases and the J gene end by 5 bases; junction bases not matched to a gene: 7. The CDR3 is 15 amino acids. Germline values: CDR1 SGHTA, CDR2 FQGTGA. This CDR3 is CASSMGQGDGETQYF. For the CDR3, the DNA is TGTGCCAGCAGCATGGGACAGGGGGATGGGGAGACCCAGTACTTC.

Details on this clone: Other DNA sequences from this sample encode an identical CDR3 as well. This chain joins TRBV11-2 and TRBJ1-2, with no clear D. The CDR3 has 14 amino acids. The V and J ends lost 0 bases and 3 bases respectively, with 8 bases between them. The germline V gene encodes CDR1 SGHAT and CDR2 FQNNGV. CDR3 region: CASSLDLHDYGYTF. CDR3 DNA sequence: TGTGCCAGCAGCTTAGATCTACACGACTATGGCTACACCTTC.

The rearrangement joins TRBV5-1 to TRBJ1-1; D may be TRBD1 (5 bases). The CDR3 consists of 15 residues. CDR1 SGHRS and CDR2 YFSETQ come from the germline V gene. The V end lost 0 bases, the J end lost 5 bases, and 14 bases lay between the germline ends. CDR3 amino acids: CASSLASGMGTEAFF. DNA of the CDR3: TGCGCCAGCAGCTTGGCCTCAGGGATGGGGACTGAAGCTTTCTTT. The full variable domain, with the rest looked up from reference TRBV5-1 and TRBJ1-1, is KAGVTQTPRYLIKTRGQQVTLSCSPISGHRSVSWYQQTPGQGLQFLFEYFSETQRNKGNFPGRFSGRQFSNSRSEMNVSTLELGDSALYLCASSLASGMGTEAFFGQGTRLTVV.

The CDR3 bases are TGTGCCAGCACGGGGGACCCAAATTTCTACGAGCAGTACTTC. It translates to CASTGDPNFYEQYF. This rearrangement joins TRBV6-5 to TRBJ2-5; possibly TRBD2 for D (6 bases). The end of the DNA fits TRBJ2-7 better, so the J call may be wrong. Germline CDR1 is MNHEY and CDR2 is SVGAGI. There are 14 residues in the CDR3.

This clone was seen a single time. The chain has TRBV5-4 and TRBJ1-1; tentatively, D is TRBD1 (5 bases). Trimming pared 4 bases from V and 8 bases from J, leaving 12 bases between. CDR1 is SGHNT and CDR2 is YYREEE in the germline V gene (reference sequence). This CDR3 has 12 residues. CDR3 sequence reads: CASSPVGGEAFF. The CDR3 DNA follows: TGTGCCAGCAGCCCCGTGGGGGGGGAAGCTTTCTTT.

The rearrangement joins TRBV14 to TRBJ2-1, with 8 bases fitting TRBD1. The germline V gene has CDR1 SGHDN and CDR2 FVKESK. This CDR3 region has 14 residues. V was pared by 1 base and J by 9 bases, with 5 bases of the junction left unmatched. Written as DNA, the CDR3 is TGTGCCAGCAGCCAAGGACAGGGGATCAGTGAGCAGTTCTTC. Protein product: CASSQGQGISEQFF.

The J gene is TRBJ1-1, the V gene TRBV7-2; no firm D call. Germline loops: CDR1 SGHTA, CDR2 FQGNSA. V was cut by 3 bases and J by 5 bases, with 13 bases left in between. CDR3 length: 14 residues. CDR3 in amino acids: CASSLGLLGTEAFF. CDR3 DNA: TGTGCCAGCAGCTTGGGCCTTTTGGGGACTGAAGCTTTCTTT.

The CDR3 spells CASSLTATSEYGYTF. The CDR3 DNA reads TGTGCCAGCAGCTTGACAGCTACGTCTGAATATGGCTACACCTTC. This rearrangement joins TRBV9 to TRBJ1-2; tentatively, D is TRBD1 (5 bases). Looked up from germline, CDR1 is SGDLS and CDR2 is YYNGEE. The germline V and J ends were trimmed by 4 bases and 5 bases, with 18 bases remaining between them. The CDR3 totals 15 residues.

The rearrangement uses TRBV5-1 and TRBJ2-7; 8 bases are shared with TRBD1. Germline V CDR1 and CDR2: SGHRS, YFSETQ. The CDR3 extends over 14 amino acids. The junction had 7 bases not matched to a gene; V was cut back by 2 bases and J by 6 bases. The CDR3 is CASSFDGQGREQYF. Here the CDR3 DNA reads TGCGCCAGCAGCTTTGACGGACAGGGTCGCGAGCAGTACTTC.

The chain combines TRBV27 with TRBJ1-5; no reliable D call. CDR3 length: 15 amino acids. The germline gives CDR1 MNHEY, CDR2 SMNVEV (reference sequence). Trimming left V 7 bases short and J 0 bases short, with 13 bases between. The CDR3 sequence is CASTPTQSSNQPQHF. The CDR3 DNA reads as TGTGCCAGCACCCCTACCCAGTCTAGCAATCAGCCCCAGCATTTT.

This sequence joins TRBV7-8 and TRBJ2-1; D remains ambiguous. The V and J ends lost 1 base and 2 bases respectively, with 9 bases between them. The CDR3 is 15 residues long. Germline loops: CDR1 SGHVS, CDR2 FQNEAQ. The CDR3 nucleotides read TGTGCCAGCAGCTTAGTGGCCGTTACCTACAATGAGCAGTTCTTC. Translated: CASSLVAVTYNEQFF.

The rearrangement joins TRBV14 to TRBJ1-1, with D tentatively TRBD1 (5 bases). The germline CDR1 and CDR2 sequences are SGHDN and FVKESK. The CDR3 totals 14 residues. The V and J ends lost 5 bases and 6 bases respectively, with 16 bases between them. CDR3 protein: CASSARNGGSEAFF. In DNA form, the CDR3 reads TGTGCCAGCAGCGCTAGAAACGGGGGATCTGAAGCTTTCTTT.

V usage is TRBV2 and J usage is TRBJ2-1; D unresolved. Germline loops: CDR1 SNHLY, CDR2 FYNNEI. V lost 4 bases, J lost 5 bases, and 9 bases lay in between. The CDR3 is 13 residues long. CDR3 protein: CASSVTRDNEQFF. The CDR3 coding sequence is TGTGCCAGCAGTGTGACCCGGGACAATGAGCAGTTCTTC.

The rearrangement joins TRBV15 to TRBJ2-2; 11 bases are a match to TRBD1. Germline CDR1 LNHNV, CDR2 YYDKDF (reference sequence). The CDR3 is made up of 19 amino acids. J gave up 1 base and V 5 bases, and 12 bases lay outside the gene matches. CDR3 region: CATSGTPGTGGLNTGELFF. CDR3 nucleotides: TGTGCCACCAGCGGAACCCCCGGGACAGGGGGTTTGAACACCGGGGAGCTGTTTTTT.

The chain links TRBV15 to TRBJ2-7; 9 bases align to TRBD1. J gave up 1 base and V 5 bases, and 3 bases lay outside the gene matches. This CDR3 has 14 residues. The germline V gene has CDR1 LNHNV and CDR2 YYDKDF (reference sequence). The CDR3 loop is CATSPGTGSYEQYF. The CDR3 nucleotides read TGTGCCACCAGCCCCGGGACAGGGTCCTACGAGCAGTACTTC.

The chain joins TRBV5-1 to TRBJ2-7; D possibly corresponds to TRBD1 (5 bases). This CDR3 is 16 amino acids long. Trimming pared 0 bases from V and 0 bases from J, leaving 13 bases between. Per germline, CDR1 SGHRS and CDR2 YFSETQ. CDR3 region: CASSLGQGLLSYEQYF. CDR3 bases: TGCGCCAGCAGCTTGGGTCAGGGTCTACTCTCCTACGAGCAGTACTTC. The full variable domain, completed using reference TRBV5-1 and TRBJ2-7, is KAGVTQTPRYLIKTRGQQVTLSCSPISGHRSVSWYQQTPGQGLQFLFEYFSETQRNKGNFPGRFSGRQFSNSRSEMNVSTLELGDSALYLCASSLGQGLLSYEQYFGPGTRLTVT.

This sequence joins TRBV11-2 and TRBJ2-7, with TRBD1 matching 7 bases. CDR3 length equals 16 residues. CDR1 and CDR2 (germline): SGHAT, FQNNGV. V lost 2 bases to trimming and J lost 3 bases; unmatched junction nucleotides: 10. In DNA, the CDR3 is TGTGCCAGCAGCTTAACGACAGGGATTGGGTTCTACGAGCAGTACTTC. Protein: CASSLTTGIGFYEQYF.

The chain's CDR3 is CASSFLRVNWDTEAFF. The CDR3 DNA reads as TGTGCCAGCAGTTTCCTCAGGGTAAACTGGGACACTGAAGCTTTCTTT. The rearrangement joins TRBV6-6 to TRBJ1-1; D might be TRBD1 (5 bases). V was pared by 4 bases and J by 3 bases, with 18 bases between. Germline loops: CDR1 MNHNY, CDR2 SVGAGI (reference sequence). CDR3 length equals 16 residues.

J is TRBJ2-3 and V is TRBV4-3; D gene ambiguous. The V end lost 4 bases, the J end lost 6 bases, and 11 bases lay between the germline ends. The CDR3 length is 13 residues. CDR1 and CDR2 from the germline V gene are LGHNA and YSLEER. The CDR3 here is CASSPELGDTQYF. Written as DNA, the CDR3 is TGCGCCAGCAGCCCCGAATTAGGGGATACGCAGTATTTT.

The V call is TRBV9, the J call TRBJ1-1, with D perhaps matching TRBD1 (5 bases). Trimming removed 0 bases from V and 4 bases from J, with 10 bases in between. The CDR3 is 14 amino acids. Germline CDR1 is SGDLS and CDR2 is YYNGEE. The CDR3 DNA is TGTGCCAGCAGCGTAGAAAATAGGGGCACTGAAGCTTTCTTT. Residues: CASSVENRGTEAFF.

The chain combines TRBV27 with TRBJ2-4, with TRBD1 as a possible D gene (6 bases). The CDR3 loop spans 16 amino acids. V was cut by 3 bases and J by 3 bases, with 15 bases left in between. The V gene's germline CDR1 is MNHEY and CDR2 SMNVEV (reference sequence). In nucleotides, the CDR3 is TGTGCCAGCAGTTTGGGGAGCAGGGGCCTCAAAAACATTCAGTACTTC. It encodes CASSLGSRGLKNIQYF.